The 19 T cell receptor beta chains below come from one sample, sequenced in a study of blood T cells in healthy people across ages. With a J-beta primer mix and a sample-barcoded 5' primer, a second PCR ran 7 to 11 cycles. MiXCR was run by TCRdb on the 5' RACE reads, yielding one entry per CDR3 protein. The table includes about 680,000 distinct CDR3 sequences, approximately 49% detected once. The sequenced sample was blood. Receptors originate from a woman aged 60-75 years in good health.

Worth noting for this clonotype: The conserved final phenylalanine or tryptophan is absent from the CDR3, which likely points to a read error. V usage is TRBV20-1 and J usage is TRBJ1-5; D may be TRBD1 (6 bases). V dropped 0 bases and J dropped 5 bases, with 20 bases sitting between them. The CDR3 loop spans 17 amino acids. Germline V gives CDR1 DFQATT, CDR2 SNEGSKA (reference sequence). CDR3 loop: CSARERLIQGLYQPQHS. The DNA of the CDR3 is TGCAGTGCTAGAGAAAGATTAATACAGGGTCTTTATCAGCCCCAGCATTCT.

This clonotype occurred a few times. The genes are TRBV13 and TRBJ2-7; D is undetermined. CDR1 and CDR2 from the germline V gene are PRHDT and FYEKMQ (reference sequence). Trimming cost V 0 bases and J 6 bases, with 6 bases left between them. The CDR3 length is 12 residues. CDR3 bases: TGTGCCAGCAGCTTAGGCCCCCGCGAGCAGTACTTC. The encoded protein is CASSLGPREQYF.

The chain employs TRBV5-5 and TRBJ2-1, with D possibly TRBD2 on 5 matching bases. Trimming took off 2 bases at V and 8 bases at J, with 17 bases between the two ends. In germline, CDR1 is SGHKS, CDR2 YYEKEE (reference sequence). The CDR3 loop spans 15 amino acids. The CDR3 loop is CASSLASKRSYEQFF. Here the CDR3 DNA reads TGTGCCAGCAGCTTAGCTAGCAAGAGGAGCTATGAGCAGTTCTTC.

The chain is built from TRBV28 and TRBJ1-2; TRBD1 is a possible D gene (5 bases). The CDR3 consists of 15 residues. Trimming removed 7 bases from V and 1 base from J, with 16 bases in between. CDR1 MDHEN and CDR2 SYDVKM come from the germline V gene. CDR3 loop: CASTLGAGINYGYTF. CDR3 nucleotides: TGTGCCAGCACTCTTGGGGCAGGGATTAACTATGGCTACACCTTC.

The rearrangement uses TRBV7-2 and TRBJ2-4; 9 nucleotides match TRBD1. The germline V gene has CDR1 SGHTA and CDR2 FQGNSA. The CDR3 contains 20 residues. V lost 6 bases to trimming and J lost 0 bases; unmatched junction nucleotides: 18. Written as DNA, the CDR3 is TGTGCCAGCAGATATTCACCCGGGACAGGGACACACCTAGCCAAAAACATTCAGTACTTC. Translating gives CASRYSPGTGTHLAKNIQYF.

This clonotype was seen a handful of times. CDR3 in DNA: TGCAGCGTTGAAGACTCTCAGCGAGGGAGCTACGAGCAGTACTTC. It encodes CSVEDSQRGSYEQYF. V is TRBV29-1 and J is TRBJ2-7; tentatively, D is TRBD2 (5 bases). The CDR3 spans 15 residues. Germline assignment: CDR1 SQVTM and CDR2 ANQGSEA. The V and J ends lost 0 bases and 3 bases respectively, with 15 bases between them.

This clonotype was picked up many times. The chain couples TRBV15 to TRBJ1-5, with a weak D call TRBD1 (5 bases). Germline V gene sequence: CDR1 LNHNV, CDR2 YYDKDF (reference sequence). The CDR3 sequence is 13 residues long. V lost 5 bases, J lost 4 bases, and 9 bases lay in between. The CDR3 nucleotides are TGTGCCACCAGCCCTCGGGGGAATCAGCCCCAGCATTTT. As protein: CATSPRGNQPQHF.

The chain combines TRBV6-4 with TRBJ2-1, with D hard to call. CDR1 is MRHNA, CDR2 SNTAGT, per germline. There are 13 residues in the CDR3. V was cut by 3 bases and J by 10 bases, with 13 bases left in between. CDR3 sequence reads: CASSEASNREQFF. CDR3 sequence (DNA): TGTGCCAGCAGTGAGGCTTCGAACCGCGAGCAGTTCTTC.

This clonotype was counted a few times. The chain links TRBV20-1 to TRBJ2-7, with TRBD2 identical over 12 bases. Germline V gene sequence: CDR1 DFQATT, CDR2 SNEGSKA (reference sequence). The CDR3 contains 16 residues. The V gene end was trimmed by 5 bases and the J gene end by 5 bases; junction bases not matched to a gene: 13. CDR3 loop: CSAPGLAGTGENEQYF. As DNA, the CDR3 is TGCAGTGCTCCAGGACTAGCGGGGACGGGTGAGAACGAGCAGTACTTC.

The J gene is TRBJ1-1, the V gene TRBV29-1, with D unresolved. Per the germline V gene, CDR1 is SQVTM and CDR2 is ANQGSEA. This CDR3 has 13 amino acids. Trimming took off 3 bases at V and 1 base at J, with 9 bases between the two ends. The CDR3 nucleotides read TGCAGCGTTGATTCCCGACAGAACACTGAAGCTTTCTTT. Its translation is CSVDSRQNTEAFF.

The CDR3 DNA sequence: TGTGCCAGCAGCTCCATGGGGACTAGCGGGATGATTAGCACAGATACGCAGTATTTT. Encoded protein: CASSSMGTSGMISTDTQYF. The chain couples TRBV7-9 to TRBJ2-3; the match to TRBD2 covers 13 bases. The CDR3 totals 19 residues. The trim removed 4 bases at V and 0 bases at J, leaving 10 bases unmatched. Germline V gives CDR1 SEHNR, CDR2 FQNEAQ (reference sequence).

This clonotype has only a few counts. The chain uses TRBV28 and TRBJ2-5; 8 nucleotides agree with TRBD1. Trimming at V came to 5 bases and at J to 5 bases, leaving 10 bases not matched to a gene. The CDR3 runs to 15 residues. CDR1 and CDR2 from the germline V gene are MDHEN and SYDVKM. The CDR3 sequence is CASSTRTGLRETQYF. The CDR3 DNA sequence: TGTGCCAGCAGTACCCGGACAGGGTTAAGGGAGACCCAGTACTTC.

This sequence joins TRBV7-7 and TRBJ2-5; the D is unclear. CDR3 length equals 14 residues. Per the germline V gene, CDR1 is SSHAT and CDR2 is FNYEAQ (reference sequence). V dropped 2 bases and J dropped 1 base, with 8 bases sitting between them. CDR3: CASSLTRSQETQYF. As DNA, the CDR3 is TGTGCCAGCAGCTTAACCCGGTCCCAAGAGACCCAGTACTTC.

This clonotype came up a few times. This sequence joins TRBV27 and TRBJ2-3; 9 nucleotides agree with TRBD2. The CDR3 sequence is 16 residues long. V was clipped by 4 bases and J by 2 bases; unmatched bases: 7. CDR1 and CDR2 (germline): MNHEY, SMNVEV (reference sequence). CDR3 protein: CASSSPTSGYTDTQYF. In DNA form, the CDR3 reads TGTGCCAGCAGTTCGCCCACTAGCGGGTACACAGATACGCAGTATTTT.

The genes are TRBV2 and TRBJ1-1; D might be TRBD1 (6 bases). The ends were cut back, 6 bases at V and 5 bases at J, with 19 bases in the middle. CDR3 size: 15 residues. In germline, CDR1 is SNHLY, CDR2 FYNNEI. This CDR3 reads CASRLVGGPATEAFF. CDR3 coding DNA: TGTGCCAGCAGGTTGGTGGGGGGCCCGGCTACTGAAGCTTTCTTT.

The table lists this clonotype with a few counts. The rearrangement links TRBV5-1 to TRBJ2-1; D perhaps matches TRBD2 (6 bases). The CDR3 contains 12 residues. V shed 1 base and J shed 9 bases, with 8 bases lying between them. Germline V gene lookup returns CDR1 SGHRS and CDR2 YFSETQ. The CDR3 region is CASSLTSLEQFF. CDR3 sequence (DNA): TGCGCCAGCAGCTTGACTAGCCTTGAGCAGTTCTTC.

This clonotype was seen many times. One end of the junction varies from germline; a read error may be responsible. The V call is TRBV7-2, the J call TRBJ2-3; D remains ambiguous. CDR1 and CDR2 from the germline V gene are SGHTA and FQGNSA. This CDR3 is 13 amino acids long. CDR3 in amino acids: CASSLGRTDTQYF. The CDR3 bases are TGTGCCAGCAGTTTAGGACGCACAGATACGCAGTATTTT. Based on the CDR3 plus reference TRBV7-2 and TRBJ2-3, the full variable domain is GAGVSQSPSNKVTEKGKDVELRCDPISGHTALYWYRQSLGQGLEFLIYFQGNSAPDKSGLPSDRFSAERTGGSVSTLTIQRTQQEDSAVYLCASSLGRTDTQYFGPGTRLTVL.

This clonotype is a singleton in its sample. The chain joins TRBV27 to TRBJ2-1; perhaps TRBD1 as D (5 bases). CDR3 length equals 15 residues. Looked up from germline, CDR1 is MNHEY and CDR2 is SMNVEV (reference sequence). With 6 bases removed from V and 1 base from J, the gap between germline ends came to 13 bases. In DNA form, the CDR3 reads TGTGCCAGCAGCAGAACAGGAGAATCCTACAATGAGCAGTTCTTC. Translation: CASSRTGESYNEQFF.

This clonotype was recorded once. The genes are TRBV3-1 and TRBJ2-4; 8 positions match TRBD2. Germline CDR1 is LGHDT and CDR2 is YNNKEL (reference sequence). The CDR3 runs 15 residues. Germline trimming cut 4 bases from V and 6 bases from J; bases unmatched to any gene: 8. This chain's CDR3 is CASSPRTSRTNIQYF. The CDR3 bases are TGTGCCAGCAGCCCACGGACTAGCCGAACAAACATTCAGTACTTC. The whole variable domain, remainder taken from reference TRBV3-1 and TRBJ2-4, is DTAVSQTPKYLVTQMGNDKSIKCEQNLGHDTMYWYKQDSKKFLKIMFSYNNKELIINETVPNRFSPKSPDKAHLNLHINSLELGDSAVYFCASSPRTSRTNIQYFGAGTRLSVL.